A single T cell receptor (beta chain) is shown here with its context. What it binds is unknown. A much larger clone is a single base away; this may be a read error. This sample is drawn from a study of neurological immune-mediated disorders. Points from the study as a whole: TCR-beta repertoires seemed private in all groups, with no expanded CDR3 amino acid sequences shared.

The CDR3 spans 17 residues. In germline, CDR1 is MRHNA, CDR2 SNTAGT. V shed 8 bases, J shed 2 bases, and the junction held 14 bases outside the gene matches. Synthesis of cDNA was performed by 5'RACE using 10-nucleotide random UMIs. TCRdb analysed the 5' RACE reads with MiXCR anew, one entry per CDR3 protein. The sample shows tens of thousands of distinct CDR3 sequences, around 6.2% of them seen only once. This sequence originates from a young man in good health. V and J are TRBV6-4 and TRBJ2-3; TRBD2 agrees at 9 bases. The sequencing sample was made of CD8+ T cells from blood. CDR3 region: CASPCHQRGANTDTQYF. The CDR3, as DNA: TGTGCCAGCCCTTGCCACCAGCGGGGGGCCAACACAGATACGCAGTATTTT.